These T cell receptor beta chains were read from a single sample in a study of Ad26.COV2.S vaccination and SARS-CoV-2 variants. Using immunoSEQ multiplex PCR, the repertoire was profiled, and TCRdb retains in-frame clones only, with some absent. The profile shows around 350,000 clones, 85% of them singletons. The material sequenced was peripheral blood, taken in a trial of Ad26.COV2.S vaccine versus placebo. The receptors derive from a person aged 18 to 59 who received the Ad26.COV2.S COVID-19 vaccine or a placebo. Both conserved end residues are part of each CDR3. D genes are given only for firm matches. Rows may omit the clone size; those that give it use once, few, many or a size class.

v_gene,d_gene,abundance,j_gene,CDR3nt,CDR3aa
TRBV10-3,.,.,TRBJ1-5,TGTGCCATCAGTGAACAGTTTGGGAGCAATCAGCCCCAGCATTTT,CAISEQFGSNQPQHF
TRBV10-3,.,.,TRBJ2-1,TGTGCCATCAGTGACCGCAGGGGCGAACGGGGCTCCTACAATGAGCAGTTCTTC,CAISDRRGERGSYNEQFF
TRBV19,.,.,TRBJ2-1,TGTGCCAGTAGTTTAAGCGGACTATACAATGAGCAGTTCTTC,CASSLSGLYNEQFF
TRBV4-1,TRBD2,.,TRBJ2-2,TGCGCCAGCAGCCAAGATCGCCTAGCGGGAAGGACGTCCGGGGAGCTGTTTTTT,CASSQDRLAGRTSGELFF
TRBV19,.,.,TRBJ2-7,TGTGCCAGTAGTCCCCATTGGAGCCCCGCCCGCGAGCAGTACTTC,CASSPHWSPAREQYF
TRBV5-5,TRBD1,.,TRBJ2-7,TGTGCCAGCAGCACGGGACAGCTTTACGAGCAGTACTTC,CASSTGQLYEQYF
TRBV19,.,.,TRBJ2-1,TGTGCCAGTAGGGGGCTAGCTATATCGGCCTACAATGAGCAGTTCTTC,CASRGLAISAYNEQFF
TRBV2,.,.,TRBJ1-5,TGTGCCAGCACCCCGGCGGGTTCTGGCAATCAGCCCCAGCATTTT,CASTPAGSGNQPQHF
TRBV5-1,.,.,TRBJ2-7,TGCGCCAGCAGCACAACGAGAGACAGTTACGAGCAGTACTTC,CASSTTRDSYEQYF
TRBV27,TRBD2,.,TRBJ2-1,TGTGCCAGCAGTTTATCGCGGGGGGGGGCCAATGAGCAGTTCTTC,CASSLSRGGANEQFF
TRBV18,.,.,TRBJ1-4,TGTGCCAGCTCAGGGAGAGACTCAAGGCTTAATGAAAAACTGTTTTTT,CASSGRDSRLNEKLFF
TRBV10-1,.,few,TRBJ2-3,TGCGCCAGCAGTGAGTCGAACTTCGGAGATACGCAGTATTTT,CASSESNFGDTQYF
TRBV6-2/TRBV6-3,.,.,TRBJ2-2,TGTGCCAGCATCCCCGGGGGCGGGGGGAACACCGGGGAGCTGTTTTTT,CASIPGGGGNTGELFF
TRBV11-2,TRBD2,few,TRBJ2-7,TGTGCCAGCAGCTTTATAGCGGGAATATCCGAGCAGTACTTC,CASSFIAGISEQYF
TRBV7-9,.,.,TRBJ1-6,TGTGCCAGCAGCTTAGGCAGGGTTGATTCACCCCTCCACTTT,CASSLGRVDSPLHF
TRBV7-9,TRBD2,.,TRBJ2-3,TGTGCCAGCAGCCACGGGACTAGCGGATTGTCAGATACGCAGTATTTT,CASSHGTSGLSDTQYF
TRBV3-1/TRBV3-2,.,.,TRBJ1-6,TGTGCCAGCAGAGAAACACAGGTCCCCGGTGATTTTAATTCACCCCTCCACTTT,CASRETQVPGDFNSPLHF
TRBV13,.,.,TRBJ1-1,TGTGCCAGCAGCTTACTCCCGGGTTCGACTGAAGCTTTCTTT,CASSLLPGSTEAFF
TRBV2,.,.,TRBJ1-6,TGTGCCACCCGACAGTACCAGGGATCACCCCTCCACTTT,CATRQYQGSPLHF
TRBV11-2,.,.,TRBJ1-3,TGTGCCAGCACCTACGGTGGGGTTGGTGGAAACACCATATATTTT,CASTYGGVGGNTIYF
TRBV19,TRBD1,.,TRBJ2-2,TGTGCCAGTAGTAGTCAGTTGAGGACAGGGGGCCCCGGGGAGCTGTTTTTT,CASSSQLRTGGPGELFF
TRBV5-4,TRBD1,.,TRBJ2-5,TGTGCCAGCAGTTATATACAGGGGGAGACCCAGTACTTC,CASSYIQGETQYF
TRBV3-1/TRBV3-2,.,.,TRBJ2-2,TGTGCCAGCAGCCAACCCCGAGGGCGGGCAAGCACCGGGGAGCTGTTTTTT,CASSQPRGRASTGELFF
TRBV7-9,TRBD2,.,TRBJ2-1,TGTGCCAGCAGCTTAGCGGTCCTAGCGGGGGGGCCTACCTACAATGAGCAGTTCTTC,CASSLAVLAGGPTYNEQFF
TRBV6-1,.,.,TRBJ2-7,TGTGCCAGCAGTGAAGTAGGGGGTCCGCACGAGCAGTACTTC,CASSEVGGPHEQYF
TRBV11-3,.,few,TRBJ2-5,TGTGCCAGCAGCTTAGGGCTTGACGGGCAAGGGGCAGAGACCCAGTACTTC,CASSLGLDGQGAETQYF
TRBV3-1/TRBV3-2,TRBD1,.,TRBJ2-6,TGTGCCAGCAGCCTTTGGGGACAGGCTATTTCCTCTGGGGCCAACGTCCTGACTTTC,CASSLWGQAISSGANVLTF
TRBV10-1,.,.,TRBJ2-4,TGCGCCAGCACTTCAGCACAGGGTTCGGGCAAAAACATTCAGTACTTC,CASTSAQGSGKNIQYF
TRBV7-2,TRBD2,.,TRBJ2-1,TGTGCCAGCAGCGTAACGGGACTAGCGGGACTGTTCTTC,CASSVTGLAGLFF
TRBV6-5,.,.,TRBJ2-4,TGTGCCAGCAGCCCCGTAACGCTAGCCAAAAACATTCAGTACTTC,CASSPVTLAKNIQYF
TRBV10-3,.,.,TRBJ1-5,TGTGCCATCAGTGAGTTGGGGGCTAATCAGCCCCAGCATTTT,CAISELGANQPQHF